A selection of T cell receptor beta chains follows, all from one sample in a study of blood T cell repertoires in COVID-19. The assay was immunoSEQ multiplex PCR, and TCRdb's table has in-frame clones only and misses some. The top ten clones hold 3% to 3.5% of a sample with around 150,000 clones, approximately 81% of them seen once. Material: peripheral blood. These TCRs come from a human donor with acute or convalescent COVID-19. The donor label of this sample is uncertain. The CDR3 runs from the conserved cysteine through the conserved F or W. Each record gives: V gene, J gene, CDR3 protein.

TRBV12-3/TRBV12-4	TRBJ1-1	CASSFGQVFDAFF
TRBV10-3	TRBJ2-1	CAISEGGLEQFF
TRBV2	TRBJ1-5	CASESTRGQPQHF
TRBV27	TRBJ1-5	CASSLGGAVNQPQHF
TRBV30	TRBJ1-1	CALLRTQGNTEAFF
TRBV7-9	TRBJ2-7	CASSLGAGTGPYEQYF
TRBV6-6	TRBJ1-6	CASSTQGSYNSPLHF
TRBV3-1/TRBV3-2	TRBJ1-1	CASSPPWRAEAFF
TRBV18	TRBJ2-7	CASSPGQGVGPEQYF
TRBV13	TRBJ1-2	CASSSDRGSYGYTF
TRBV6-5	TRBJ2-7	CASTPFGNEQYF
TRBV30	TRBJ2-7	CAWTTAYEQYF
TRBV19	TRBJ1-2	CASRQGRDYGYTF
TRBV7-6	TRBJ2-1	CASSVYSGDNEQFF
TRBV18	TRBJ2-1	CASSPGLAKFYNEQFF
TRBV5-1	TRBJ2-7	CASSLDGRGREQYF
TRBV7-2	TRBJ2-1	CASSLGWDRAFGEQFF
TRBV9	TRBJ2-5	CASSVGTASQETQYF
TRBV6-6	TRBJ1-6	CASRAPGQGTSPLHF
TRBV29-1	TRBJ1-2	CSVELPQNYGYTF
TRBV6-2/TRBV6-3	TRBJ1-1	CASSYSRISSAFF
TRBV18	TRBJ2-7	CASSPNPRRPEEQYF
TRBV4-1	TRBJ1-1	CASSQVPGQGLRTEAFF
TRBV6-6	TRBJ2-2	CASVQTGLGTGELFF
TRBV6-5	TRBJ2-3	CASSPQMRGRDTQYF
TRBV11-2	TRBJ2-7	CASSLETQRAYEQYF
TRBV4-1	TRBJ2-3	CASSQDEAGIGDTQYF
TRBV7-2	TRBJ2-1	CASSSDRDRGGNEQFF
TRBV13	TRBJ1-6	CASSPIPDDRGRSPLHF
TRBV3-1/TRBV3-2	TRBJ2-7	CASSRGTESYEQYF
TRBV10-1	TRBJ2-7	CASSVGSQGNEQYF
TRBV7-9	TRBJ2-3	CASSSPGDGTDTQYF
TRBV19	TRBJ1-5	CASSIRNSNQPQHF
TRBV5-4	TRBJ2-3	CASSGAPTDTQYF
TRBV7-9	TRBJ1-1	CASSLGQDFEAFF
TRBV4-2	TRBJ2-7	CASSQDTSGGPNPYEQYF
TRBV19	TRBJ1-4	CASSIGAGATNEKLFF
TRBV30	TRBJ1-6	CAWAGPSGVNSPLHF
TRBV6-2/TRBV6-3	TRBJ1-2	CASSYSYHRGGANYGYTF
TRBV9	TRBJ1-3	CASSAGQGGNTIYF
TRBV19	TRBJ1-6	CASSMFVADTYNSPLHF
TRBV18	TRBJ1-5	CASSPSSPNSNQPQHF
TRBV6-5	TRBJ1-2	CASSLDRVGGYTF
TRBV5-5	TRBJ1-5	CASRTGVSNQPQHF
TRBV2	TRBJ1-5	CASSGDRINQPQHF
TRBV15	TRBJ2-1	CATSRTAEENEQFF